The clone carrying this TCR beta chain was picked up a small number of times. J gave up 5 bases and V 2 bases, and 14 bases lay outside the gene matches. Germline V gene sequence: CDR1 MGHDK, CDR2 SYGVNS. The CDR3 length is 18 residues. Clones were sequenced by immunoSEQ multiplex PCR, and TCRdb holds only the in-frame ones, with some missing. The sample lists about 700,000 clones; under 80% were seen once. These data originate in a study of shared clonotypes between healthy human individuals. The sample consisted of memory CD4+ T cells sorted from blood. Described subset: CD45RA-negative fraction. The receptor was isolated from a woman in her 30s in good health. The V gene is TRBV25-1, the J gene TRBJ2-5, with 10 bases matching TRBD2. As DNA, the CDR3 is TGTGCCAGCAGTGAAAGTCTGGCTAGCGGGAGTTTTGAGGAGACCCAGTACTTC. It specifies CASSESLASGSFEETQYF.